This TCR beta chain is from a study of blood T cell repertoires in COVID-19. Generated by immunoSEQ multiplex PCR, the TCRdb table keeps only in-frame clones and is missing some. This repertoire shows under 80,000 clones, 83% found once; its top ten account for about 6.5%. This clone was recorded a few times. V was cut by 1 base and J by 0 bases, with 24 bases left in between. The CDR3 runs to 20 residues. In germline, CDR1 is KGHSH, CDR2 LQKENI. This chain joins TRBV18 and TRBJ1-2, with D maybe TRBD1 (6 bases). Sequenced material: peripheral blood. The clonotype was recovered from a woman aged 60 to 75 with acute or convalescent COVID-19. CDR3 region: CASSPRLPGASGGSNYGYTF. The CDR3 DNA is TGTGCCAGCTCACCACGACTGCCAGGGGCATCGGGCGGGTCTAACTATGGCTACACCTTC. The full variable domain, in which reference TRBV18 and TRBJ1-2 provide the parts outside the CDR3, is NAGVMQNPRHLVRRRGQEARLRCSPMKGHSHVYWYRQLPEEGLKFMVYLQKENIIDESGMPKERFSAEFPKEGPSILRIQQVVRGDSAAYFCASSPRLPGASGGSNYGYTFGSGTRLTVV.